The present entry profiles one T cell receptor (beta chain) with its context. This sample was taken from a study of blood T cell repertoires in COVID-19. Study in general: From the United States, Italy and Spain came samples of acute and convalescent COVID-19. PBMCs, B-cell-depleted T cells, or T cells were the source of the cDNA or gDNA that made up the material.

As originally analysed: Amplifying reference gene primers gave estimates of nucleated cell counts. The method was immunoSEQ multiplex PCR; TCRdb's version includes in-frame clones alone and lacks a portion of them. V and J calls plus clone size are reproduced from that table; the DNA served to infer D and trimming. The sample includes some 260,000 clones, approximately 86% seen only once; the top ten take about 0.65%. The receptor was derived from a human donor in a cohort sampled during active COVID-19. The sample was peripheral blood.

Here the CDR3 DNA reads TGTGCCAGCAGCTTGTTTAGTCATGGGACACCGATTAACTATGGCTACACCTTC. Encoded protein: CASSLFSHGTPINYGYTF. This chain links TRBV5-4 with TRBJ1-2; possibly TRBD1 for D (6 bases). The germline V gene encodes CDR1 SGHNT and CDR2 YYREEE (reference sequence). The CDR3 runs to 18 residues. V shed 1 base and J shed 1 base, with 20 bases lying between them. The whole variable domain, remainder taken from reference TRBV5-4 and TRBJ1-2, is ETGVTQSPTHLIKTRGQQVTLRCSSQSGHNTVSWYQQALGQGPQFIFQYYREEENGRGNFPPRFSGLQFPNYSSELNVNALELDDSALYLCASSLFSHGTPINYGYTFGSGTRLTVV.